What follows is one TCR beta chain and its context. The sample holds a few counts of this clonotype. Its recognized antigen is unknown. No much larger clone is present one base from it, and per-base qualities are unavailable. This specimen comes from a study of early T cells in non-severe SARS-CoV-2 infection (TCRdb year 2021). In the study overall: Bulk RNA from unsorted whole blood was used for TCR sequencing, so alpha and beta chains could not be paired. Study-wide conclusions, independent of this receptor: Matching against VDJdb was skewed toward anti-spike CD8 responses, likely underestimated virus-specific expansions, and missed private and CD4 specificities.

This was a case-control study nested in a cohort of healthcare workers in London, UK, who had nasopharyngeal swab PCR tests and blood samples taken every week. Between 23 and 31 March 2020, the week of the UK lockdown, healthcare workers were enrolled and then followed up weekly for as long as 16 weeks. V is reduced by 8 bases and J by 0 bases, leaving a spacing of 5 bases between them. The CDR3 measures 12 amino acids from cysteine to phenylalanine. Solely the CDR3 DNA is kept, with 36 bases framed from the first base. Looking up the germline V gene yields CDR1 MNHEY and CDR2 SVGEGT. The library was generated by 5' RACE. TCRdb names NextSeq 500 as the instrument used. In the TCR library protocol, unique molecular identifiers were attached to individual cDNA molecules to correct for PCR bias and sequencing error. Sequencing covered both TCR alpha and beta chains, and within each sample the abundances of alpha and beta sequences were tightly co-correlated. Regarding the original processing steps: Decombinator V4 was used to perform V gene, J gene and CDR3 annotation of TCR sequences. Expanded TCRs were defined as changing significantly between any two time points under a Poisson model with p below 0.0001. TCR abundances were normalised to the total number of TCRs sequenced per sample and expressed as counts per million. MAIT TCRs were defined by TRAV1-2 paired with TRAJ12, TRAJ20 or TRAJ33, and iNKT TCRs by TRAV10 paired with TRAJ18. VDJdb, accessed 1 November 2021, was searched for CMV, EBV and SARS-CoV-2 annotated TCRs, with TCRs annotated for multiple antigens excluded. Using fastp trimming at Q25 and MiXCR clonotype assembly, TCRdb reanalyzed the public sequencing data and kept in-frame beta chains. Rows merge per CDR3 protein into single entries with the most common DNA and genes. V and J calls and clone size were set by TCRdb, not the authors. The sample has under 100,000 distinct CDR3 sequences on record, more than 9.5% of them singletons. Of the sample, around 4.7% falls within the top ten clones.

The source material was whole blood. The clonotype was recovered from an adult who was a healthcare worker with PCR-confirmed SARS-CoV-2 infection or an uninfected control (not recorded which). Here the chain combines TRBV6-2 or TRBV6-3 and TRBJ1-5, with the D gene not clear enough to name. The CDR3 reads CASSDSNQPQHF. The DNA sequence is TGTGCCAGCTCGGATAGCAATCAGCCCCAGCATTTT.